The clone carrying this T cell receptor beta chain was seen just once. These data come from a study of blood T cell repertoires in COVID-19. In the study's own analysis: Cell counts per sample came from amplifying reference gene primers. This table comes from immunoSEQ multiplex PCR, and its TCRdb copy is limited to in-frame clones, with some not included. V and J calls and clone size follow that table, whereas D and trimming were derived from the DNA. The repertoire has fewer than 150,000 clones, 83% of them found once; the top ten carry more than 15%. J was trimmed by 7 bases and V by 1 base; bases with no gene match: 6. This CDR3 comprises 14 residues. Looked up from germline, CDR1 is SEHNR and CDR2 is FQNEAQ (reference sequence). Participants' reported clinical history set cohort assignment. Donors of Cohort 3 who recovered were those that had two negative PCRs, clearance, or symptom resolution.

The clonotype comes from a man aged 30 to 45 who had recovered from COVID-19. The chain links TRBV7-9 to TRBJ1-2, with 7 bases lining up with TRBD1. The sample consisted of PBMCs or T cells enriched from blood (not recorded which). CDR3 DNA: TGTGCCAGCAGCTTAGATACAGGGGTCCGTGGCTACACCTTC. Translated: CASSLDTGVRGYTF. The full variable domain, rest sourced from reference TRBV7-9 and TRBJ1-2, is DTGVSQNPRHKITKRGQNVTFRCDPISEHNRLYWYRQTLGQGPEFLTYFQNEAQLEKSRLLSDRFSAERPKGSFSTLEIQRTEQGDSAMYLCASSLDTGVRGYTFGSGTRLTVV.